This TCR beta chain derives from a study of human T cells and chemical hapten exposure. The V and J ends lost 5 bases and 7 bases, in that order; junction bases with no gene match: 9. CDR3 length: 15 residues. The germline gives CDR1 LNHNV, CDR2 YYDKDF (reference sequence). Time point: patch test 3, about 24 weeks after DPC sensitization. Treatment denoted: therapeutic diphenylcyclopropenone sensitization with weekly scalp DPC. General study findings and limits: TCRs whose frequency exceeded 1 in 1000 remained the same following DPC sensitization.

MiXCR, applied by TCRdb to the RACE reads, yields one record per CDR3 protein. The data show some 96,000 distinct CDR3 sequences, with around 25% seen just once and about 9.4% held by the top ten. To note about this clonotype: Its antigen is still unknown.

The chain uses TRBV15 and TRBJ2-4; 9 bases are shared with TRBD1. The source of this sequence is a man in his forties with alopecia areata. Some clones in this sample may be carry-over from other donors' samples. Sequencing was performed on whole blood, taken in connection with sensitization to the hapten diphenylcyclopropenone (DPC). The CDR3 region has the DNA TGTGCCACCAGCGGAGGAGGGACAGGGAAGAACATTCAGTACTTC. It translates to CATSGGGTGKNIQYF.